These T cell receptor beta chains were read from a single sample in a study of T-cell memory formation after mild COVID-19. TCRdb independently ran MiXCR on the 5' RACE reads; one entry per CDR3 protein. Of roughly 130,000 distinct CDR3 sequences in the sample, 16% were seen once. Sequencing was performed on PBMCs or a T cell subset sorted from them (not recorded which). The receptors come from an adult woman who had mild COVID-19 (a few samples of this study predate the infection). Cell type and time point are not known. Both conserved end residues are part of each CDR3. The D gene is left open where the match is weak. Clone size appears in some rows only: once, few, many, or a class for an expanded clone.

V gene	D gene	clone size	J gene	CDR3 protein	CDR3 DNA
TRBV29-1	TRBD1	-	TRBJ1-5	CSVLTGYSNQPQHF	TGCAGCGTCTTGACAGGGTATAGCAATCAGCCCCAGCATTTT
TRBV14	-	-	TRBJ2-3	CASSQVGRGGTQYF	TGTGCCAGCAGCCAAGTCGGGAGAGGGGGTACGCAGTATTTT
TRBV29-1	-	-	TRBJ1-1	CSVAQGNTEAFF	TGCAGCGTTGCACAGGGGAACACTGAAGCTTTCTTT
TRBV4-1	TRBD1	-	TRBJ1-1	CASSRQGDTEAFF	TGCGCCAGCAGCCGGCAGGGGGACACTGAAGCTTTCTTT
TRBV7-3	-	-	TRBJ1-2	CASSLVPGYGYTF	TGTGCCAGCAGCTTAGTCCCAGGGTACGGCTACACCTTC
TRBV12-3/TRBV12-4	-	many	TRBJ2-3	CASSLDRRDTQYF	TGTGCCAGCAGTCTCGACAGGCGCGATACGCAGTATTTT
TRBV28	TRBD2	many	TRBJ2-7	CASSFQGGSYEQYF	TGTGCCAGCAGTTTCCAGGGAGGGTCCTACGAGCAGTACTTC
TRBV9	TRBD1	-	TRBJ2-4	CASSPQGSKNIQYF	TGTGCCAGCAGCCCACAGGGGAGCAAAAACATTCAGTACTTC
TRBV12-5	TRBD2	-	TRBJ2-2	CASGLPQLAGGTGELFF	TGTGCTAGTGGCCTTCCCCAACTAGCGGGAGGCACCGGGGAGCTGTTTTTT
TRBV7-8	TRBD1	-	TRBJ2-7	CASSRTGTGIREQYF	TGTGCCAGCAGCCGTACCGGGACAGGGATACGCGAGCAGTACTTC
TRBV20-1	-	-	TRBJ1-1	CSVRGIRNTEAFF	TGCAGTGTAAGGGGAATAAGGAACACTGAAGCTTTCTTT
TRBV11-2	-	few	TRBJ2-7	CASSFLVGEQYF	TGTGCCAGCAGCTTTTTAGTTGGTGAGCAGTACTTC
TRBV7-2	TRBD1	-	TRBJ2-1	CASSFLTGAKFF	TGTGCCAGCAGCTTCTTGACAGGGGCGAAGTTCTTC
TRBV5-4	-	-	TRBJ2-2	CASRPGPRNTGELFF	TGTGCCAGCAGGCCGGGACCAAGGAACACCGGGGAGCTGTTTTTT
TRBV7-8	-	few	TRBJ2-3	CASSLADYYTDTQYF	TGTGCCAGCAGCTTGGCCGACTACTACACAGATACGCAGTATTTT
TRBV2	-	few	TRBJ2-3	CASRVDSGYWAQYF	TGTGCCAGCAGGGTGGACTCGGGGTACTGGGCCCAGTATTTT
TRBV12-3/TRBV12-4	-	-	TRBJ2-1	CASSQHYNEQFF	TGTGCCAGCAGTCAACACTACAATGAGCAGTTCTTC
TRBV7-9	-	-	TRBJ1-4	CASRAGGEKLFF	TGTGCCAGCCGAGCCGGGGGTGAAAAACTGTTTTTT
TRBV20-1	-	-	TRBJ2-7	CSARDPRQGTYEQYF	TGCAGTGCTAGAGACCCCCGTCAGGGGACCTACGAGCAGTACTTC
TRBV9	-	few	TRBJ1-2	CASSVEAVNYGYTF	TGTGCCAGCAGCGTAGAGGCAGTCAACTATGGCTACACCTTC
TRBV7-2	-	few	TRBJ2-3	CASSYRRSSVTSTDTQYF	TGTGCCAGCAGCTATAGGAGGTCTAGCGTCACTAGCACAGATACGCAGTATTTT
TRBV7-3	TRBD2	-	TRBJ2-3	CASSFSGSNTDTQYF	TGTGCCAGCAGCTTTAGCGGGAGCAACACAGATACGCAGTATTTT
TRBV24-1	-	-	TRBJ2-7	CATKKPTYEQYF	TGTGCCACCAAAAAACCCACCTACGAGCAGTACTTC
TRBV12-3/TRBV12-4	TRBD2	few	TRBJ2-2	CASSPLRLAGATGELFF	TGTGCCAGCAGCCCCCTTAGACTAGCGGGAGCCACCGGGGAGCTGTTTTTT
TRBV4-3	-	-	TRBJ2-7	CASSQDYGDLYEQYF	TGCGCCAGCAGCCAAGATTACGGAGACCTTTACGAGCAGTACTTC
TRBV10-3	-	many	TRBJ1-2	CAIRPDRTNYGYTF	TGTGCCATCCGGCCCGACAGGACGAACTATGGCTACACCTTC
TRBV6-2/TRBV6-3	TRBD1	-	TRBJ1-4	CASSSPQTGRNEKLFF	TGTGCCAGCAGTTCCCCACAGACAGGGCGGAATGAAAAACTGTTTTTT
TRBV4-1	-	-	TRBJ1-2	CASSQDLGRAYGYTF	TGCGCCAGCAGCCAAGATCTCGGCAGGGCTTATGGCTACACCTTC
TRBV6-2/TRBV6-3	TRBD2	few	TRBJ2-1	CASSYIAGLYNEQFF	TGTGCCAGCAGCTATATAGCGGGACTCTACAATGAGCAGTTCTTC
TRBV6-6	TRBD1	-	TRBJ1-1	CASSRTGALNTEAFF	TGTGCCAGCAGTAGGACAGGGGCCCTGAACACTGAAGCTTTCTTT
TRBV5-1	-	few	TRBJ1-1	CASSPEAVTEAFF	TGCGCCAGCAGCCCGGAGGCTGTAACTGAAGCTTTCTTT
TRBV4-1	-	-	TRBJ1-2	CASSSRTENYGYTF	TGCGCCAGCAGCTCCCGGACAGAGAACTATGGCTACACCTTC
TRBV5-5	-	few	TRBJ2-1	CASSFVTAVGNEQFF	TGTGCCAGCAGCTTCGTGACGGCGGTAGGCAATGAGCAGTTCTTC
TRBV18	TRBD1	-	TRBJ1-6	CASSPRTGDGSPLHF	TGTGCCAGCTCACCGAGGACAGGGGACGGTTCACCCCTCCACTTT
TRBV15	TRBD2	few	TRBJ2-1	CATSRGLAGGLEQFF	TGTGCCACCAGCAGAGGACTAGCGGGAGGGCTTGAGCAGTTCTTC
TRBV7-9	TRBD2	-	TRBJ2-3	CASSLAGLAGGLADTQYF	TGTGCCAGCAGCTTAGCTGGATTAGCGGGGGGCCTGGCAGATACGCAGTATTTT
TRBV6-4	TRBD2	few	TRBJ2-5	CASSEGTSGQETQYF	TGTGCCAGCAGCGAGGGGACTAGCGGCCAAGAGACCCAGTACTTC
TRBV20-1	-	-	TRBJ1-1	CSARGRKGNTEAFF	TGCAGTGCTAGAGGCCGTAAAGGGAACACTGAAGCTTTCTTT
TRBV5-1	-	-	TRBJ1-2	CASSLETGVIGYTF	TGCGCCAGCAGCTTGGAAACAGGAGTCATTGGCTACACCTTC
TRBV2	-	few	TRBJ2-7	CATQGGVNYEQYF	TGTGCCACACAGGGAGGTGTCAACTACGAGCAGTACTTC
TRBV10-3	-	-	TRBJ1-2	CAISEREIGYGYTF	TGTGCCATCAGTGAGAGAGAAATCGGCTATGGCTACACCTTC
TRBV20-1	TRBD1	-	TRBJ2-1	CSAPARDRALNEQFF	TGCAGTGCTCCAGCCCGGGACAGGGCACTTAATGAGCAGTTCTTC
TRBV7-6	TRBD1	-	TRBJ1-1	CASSFEPTGRGTEAFF	TGTGCCAGCAGCTTCGAGCCGACAGGGAGGGGCACTGAAGCTTTCTTT
TRBV5-4	TRBD2	few	TRBJ2-2	CASSPSKPGLAGTGELFF	TGTGCCAGCAGCCCCAGTAAGCCGGGACTAGCGGGCACCGGGGAGCTGTTTTTT
TRBV29-1	-	-	TRBJ2-4	CSVLDGSGDIQYF	TGCAGCGTCTTGGACGGGTCAGGGGACATTCAGTACTTC
TRBV2	-	few	TRBJ2-3	CSSSDGTAPVTDTQYF	TGTTCCAGCAGTGACGGGACTGCCCCGGTCACAGATACGCAGTATTTT
TRBV18	-	many	TRBJ2-2	CASSPLDTGELFF	TGTGCCAGCTCACCACTCGACACCGGGGAGCTGTTTTTT
TRBV9	TRBD2	-	TRBJ2-7	CASSVSSGMSYEQYF	TGTGCCAGCAGCGTCAGCAGCGGGATGTCCTACGAGCAGTACTTC
TRBV12-5	-	-	TRBJ1-2	CASGLVFLLGYGYTF	TGTGCTAGTGGTTTGGTCTTCCTGCTAGGCTATGGCTACACCTTC
TRBV7-9	-	few	TRBJ2-3	CASSYLGGSTDTQYF	TGTGCCAGCAGCTACCTCGGCGGGAGCACAGATACGCAGTATTTT
TRBV25-1	-	-	TRBJ1-1	CASRKGLGLNTEAFF	TGTGCCAGCAGGAAGGGATTGGGGCTGAACACTGAAGCTTTCTTT
TRBV20-1	-	once	TRBJ1-2	CSAIYPRGLGAWDGYTF	TGCAGTGCTATATACCCTAGAGGGCTGGGGGCATGGGATGGCTACACCTTC
TRBV5-6	TRBD2	many	TRBJ2-1	CASSSPTSRENEQFF	TGTGCCAGCAGCTCACCGACTAGCCGGGAGAATGAGCAGTTCTTC
TRBV7-3	TRBD2	few	TRBJ2-7	CASSLGSGGPYEQYF	TGTGCCAGCAGCTTAGGGTCGGGAGGGCCCTACGAGCAGTACTTC
TRBV12-3/TRBV12-4	TRBD2	few	TRBJ2-2	CASSGVAGHTGELFF	TGTGCCAGCTCGGGGGTAGCGGGACACACCGGGGAGCTGTTTTTT
TRBV6-1	-	-	TRBJ2-7	CASSEWTLREQYF	TGTGCCAGCAGTGAGTGGACACTTCGGGAGCAGTACTTC
TRBV7-9	-	-	TRBJ2-7	CASSPNSYLYEQYF	TGTGCCAGCAGCCCCAATTCGTACCTCTACGAGCAGTACTTC
TRBV5-1	-	few	TRBJ2-3	CASSMANRMGRTDTQYF	TGCGCCAGCAGCATGGCTAACCGCATGGGGAGAACAGATACGCAGTATTTT
TRBV27	-	many	TRBJ2-7	CASSWAGVEQYF	TGTGCCAGCAGTTGGGCAGGCGTTGAGCAGTACTTC